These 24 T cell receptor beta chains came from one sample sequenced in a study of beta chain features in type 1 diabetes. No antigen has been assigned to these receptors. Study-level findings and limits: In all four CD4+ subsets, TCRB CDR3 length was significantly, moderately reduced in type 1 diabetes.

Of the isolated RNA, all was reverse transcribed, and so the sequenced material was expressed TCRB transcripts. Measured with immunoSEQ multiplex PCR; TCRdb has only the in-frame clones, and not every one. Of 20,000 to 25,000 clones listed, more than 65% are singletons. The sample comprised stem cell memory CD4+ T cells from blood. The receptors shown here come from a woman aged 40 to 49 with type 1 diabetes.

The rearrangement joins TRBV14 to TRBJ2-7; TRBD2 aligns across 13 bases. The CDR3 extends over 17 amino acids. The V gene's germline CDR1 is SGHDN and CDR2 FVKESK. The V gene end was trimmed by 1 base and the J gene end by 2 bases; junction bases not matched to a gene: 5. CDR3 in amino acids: CASSQGGTSGTPYEQYF. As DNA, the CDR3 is TGTGCCAGCAGCCAAGGGGGGACTAGCGGGACCCCCTACGAGCAGTACTTC.

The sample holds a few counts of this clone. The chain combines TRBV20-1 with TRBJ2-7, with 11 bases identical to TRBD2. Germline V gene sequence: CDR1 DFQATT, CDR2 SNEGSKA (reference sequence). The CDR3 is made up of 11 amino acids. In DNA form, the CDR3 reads TGCGCGGGGACTAGCGGCTACGAGCAGTACTTC. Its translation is CAGTSGYEQYF.

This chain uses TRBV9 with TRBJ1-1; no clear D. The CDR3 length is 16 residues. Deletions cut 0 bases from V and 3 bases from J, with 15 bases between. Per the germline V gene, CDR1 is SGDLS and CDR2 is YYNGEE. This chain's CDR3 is CASSVGSTGLHTEAFF. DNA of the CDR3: TGTGCCAGCAGCGTAGGGAGCACGGGGTTGCACACTGAAGCTTTCTTT.

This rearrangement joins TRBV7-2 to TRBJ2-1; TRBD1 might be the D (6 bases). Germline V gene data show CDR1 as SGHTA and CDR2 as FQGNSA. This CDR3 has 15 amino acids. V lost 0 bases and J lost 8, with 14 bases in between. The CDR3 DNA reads TGTGCCAGCAGCTTAGCGGCACAGGGAACCGATGAGCAGTTCTTC. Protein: CASSLAAQGTDEQFF. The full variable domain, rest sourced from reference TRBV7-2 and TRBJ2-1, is GAGVSQSPSNKVTEKGKDVELRCDPISGHTALYWYRQSLGQGLEFLIYFQGNSAPDKSGLPSDRFSAERTGGSVSTLTIQRTQQEDSAVYLCASSLAAQGTDEQFFGPGTRLTVL.

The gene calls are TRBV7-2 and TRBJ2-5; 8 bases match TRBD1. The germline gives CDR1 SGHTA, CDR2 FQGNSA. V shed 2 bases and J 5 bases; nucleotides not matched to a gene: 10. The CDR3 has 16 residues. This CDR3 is CASSLSGAGGFETQYF. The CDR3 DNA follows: TGTGCCAGCAGCTTATCTGGCGCAGGGGGCTTTGAGACCCAGTACTTC.

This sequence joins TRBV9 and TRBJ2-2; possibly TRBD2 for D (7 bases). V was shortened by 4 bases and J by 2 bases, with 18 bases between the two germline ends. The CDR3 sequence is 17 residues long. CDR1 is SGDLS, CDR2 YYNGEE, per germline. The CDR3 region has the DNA TGTGCCAGCAGCCCCAGGGGCGGGGGAGTAAACACCGGGGAGCTGTTTTTT. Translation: CASSPRGGGVNTGELFF.

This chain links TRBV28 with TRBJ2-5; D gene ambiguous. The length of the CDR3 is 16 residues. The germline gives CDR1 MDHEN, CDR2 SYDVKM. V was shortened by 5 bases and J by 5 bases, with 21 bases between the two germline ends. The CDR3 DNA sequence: TGTGCCAGCAGTCCCTCGTATGGGCCCCCAAGGGAGACCCAGTACTTC. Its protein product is CASSPSYGPPRETQYF.

The CDR3 nucleotides are TGTGCCAGCAGCTTAGGTCCGCTCGGCGGGGGCACAGATACGCAGTATTTT. Translated: CASSLGPLGGGTDTQYF. V gene TRBV7-2 combines with J gene TRBJ2-3; D is perhaps TRBD2 (6 bases). This CDR3 has 17 amino acids. Trimming shortened V by 1 base and J by 1 base, and 15 bases separated the two germline ends. Germline loops: CDR1 SGHTA, CDR2 FQGNSA. The complete variable domain, with remaining parts taken from reference TRBV7-2 and TRBJ2-3, reads GAGVSQSPSNKVTEKGKDVELRCDPISGHTALYWYRQSLGQGLEFLIYFQGNSAPDKSGLPSDRFSAERTGGSVSTLTIQRTQQEDSAVYLCASSLGPLGGGTDTQYFGPGTRLTVL.

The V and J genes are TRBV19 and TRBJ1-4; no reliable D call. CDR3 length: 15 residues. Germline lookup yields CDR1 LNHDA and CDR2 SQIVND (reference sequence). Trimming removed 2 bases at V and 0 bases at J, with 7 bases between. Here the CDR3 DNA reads TGTGCCAGTAGTATATCCGTCGCAACTAATGAAAAACTGTTTTTT. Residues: CASSISVATNEKLFF.

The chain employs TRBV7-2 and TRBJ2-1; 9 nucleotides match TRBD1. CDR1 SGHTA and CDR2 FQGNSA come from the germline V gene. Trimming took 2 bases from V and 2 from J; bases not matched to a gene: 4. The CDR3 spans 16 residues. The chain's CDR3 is CASSLLGTGTYNEQFF. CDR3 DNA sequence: TGTGCCAGCAGCTTACTTGGGACAGGGACCTACAATGAGCAGTTCTTC.

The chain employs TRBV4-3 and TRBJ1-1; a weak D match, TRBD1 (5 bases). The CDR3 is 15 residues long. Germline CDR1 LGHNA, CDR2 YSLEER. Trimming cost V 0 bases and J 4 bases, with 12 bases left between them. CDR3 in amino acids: CASSQETGRSTEAFF. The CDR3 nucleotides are TGCGCCAGCAGCCAAGAAACAGGAAGGAGCACTGAAGCTTTCTTT.

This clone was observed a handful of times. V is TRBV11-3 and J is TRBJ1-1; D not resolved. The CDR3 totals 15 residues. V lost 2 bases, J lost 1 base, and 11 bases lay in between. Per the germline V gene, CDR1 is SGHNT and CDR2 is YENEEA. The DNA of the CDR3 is TGTGCCAGCAGCTTACCCGGATGGAGGAACACTGAAGCTTTCTTT. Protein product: CASSLPGWRNTEAFF.

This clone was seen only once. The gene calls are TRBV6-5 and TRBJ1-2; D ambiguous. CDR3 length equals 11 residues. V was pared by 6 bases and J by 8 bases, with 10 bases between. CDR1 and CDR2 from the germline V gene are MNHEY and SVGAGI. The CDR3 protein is CASSTEGGYTF. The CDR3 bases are TGTGCCAGCAGCACCGAGGGAGGCTACACCTTC.

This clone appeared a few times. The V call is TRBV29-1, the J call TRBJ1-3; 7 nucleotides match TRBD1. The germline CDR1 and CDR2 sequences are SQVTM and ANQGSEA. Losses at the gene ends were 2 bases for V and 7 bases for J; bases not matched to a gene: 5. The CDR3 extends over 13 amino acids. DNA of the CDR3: TGCAGCGTTGAAACAGGGGCATCCAACACCATATATTTT. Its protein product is CSVETGASNTIYF.

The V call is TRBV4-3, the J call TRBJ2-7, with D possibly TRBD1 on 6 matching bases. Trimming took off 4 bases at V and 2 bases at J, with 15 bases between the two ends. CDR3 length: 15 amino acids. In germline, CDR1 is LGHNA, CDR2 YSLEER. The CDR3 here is CASSRPEQGPYEQYF. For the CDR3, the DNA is TGCGCCAGCAGCCGCCCGGAACAGGGCCCCTACGAGCAGTACTTC.

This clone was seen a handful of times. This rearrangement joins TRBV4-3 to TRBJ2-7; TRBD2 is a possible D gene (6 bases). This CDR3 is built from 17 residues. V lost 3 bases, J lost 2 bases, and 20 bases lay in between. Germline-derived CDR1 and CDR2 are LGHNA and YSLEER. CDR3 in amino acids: CASSQSSTSFTAYEQYF. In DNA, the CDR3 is TGCGCCAGCAGCCAGTCCTCGACTAGTTTTACCGCCTACGAGCAGTACTTC.

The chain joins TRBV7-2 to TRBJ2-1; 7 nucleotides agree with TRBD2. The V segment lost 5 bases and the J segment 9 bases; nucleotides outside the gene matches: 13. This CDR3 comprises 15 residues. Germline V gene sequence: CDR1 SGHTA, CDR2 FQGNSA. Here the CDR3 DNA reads TGTGCCAGCAGCCCTGAGGGGACTATACCGGCTGAGCAGTTCTTC. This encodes CASSPEGTIPAEQFF.

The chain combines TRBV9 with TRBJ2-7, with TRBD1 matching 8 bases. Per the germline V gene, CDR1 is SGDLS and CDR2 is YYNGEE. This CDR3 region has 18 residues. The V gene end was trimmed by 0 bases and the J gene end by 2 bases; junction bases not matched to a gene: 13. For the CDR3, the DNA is TGTGCCAGCAGCGTAGGGACAGGGAGTGGTGTGGTAACCTACGAGCAGTACTTC. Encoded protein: CASSVGTGSGVVTYEQYF.

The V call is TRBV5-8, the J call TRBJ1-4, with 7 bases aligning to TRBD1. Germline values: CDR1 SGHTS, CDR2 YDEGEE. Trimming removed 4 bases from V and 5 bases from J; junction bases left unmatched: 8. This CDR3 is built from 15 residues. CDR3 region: CASSGWTGRNEKLFF. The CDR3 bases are TGTGCCAGCAGCGGGTGGACAGGAAGGAATGAAAAACTGTTTTTT.

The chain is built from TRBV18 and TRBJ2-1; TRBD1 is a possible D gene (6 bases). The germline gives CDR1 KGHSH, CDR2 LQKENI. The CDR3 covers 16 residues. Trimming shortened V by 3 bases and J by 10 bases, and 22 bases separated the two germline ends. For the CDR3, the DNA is TGTGCCAGCTCACCCCCAGGGGCCGAGGGGATAATCGAGCAGTTCTTC. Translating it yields CASSPPGAEGIIEQFF. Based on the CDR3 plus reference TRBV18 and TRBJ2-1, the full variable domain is NAGVMQNPRHLVRRRGQEARLRCSPMKGHSHVYWYRQLPEEGLKFMVYLQKENIIDESGMPKERFSAEFPKEGPSILRIQQVVRGDSAAYFCASSPPGAEGIIEQFFGPGTRLTVL.

In DNA, the CDR3 is TGTGCCAGCTCACCACCGGATCGAGGGTCTGGTGAAGCTTTCTTT. It encodes CASSPPDRGSGEAFF. The genes are TRBV18 and TRBJ1-1; D call uncertain. This CDR3 is built from 15 residues. V was cut by 0 bases and J by 7 bases, with 15 bases left in between. CDR1 and CDR2 from the germline V gene are KGHSH and LQKENI. The full variable domain, in which reference TRBV18 and TRBJ1-1 provide the parts outside the CDR3, is NAGVMQNPRHLVRRRGQEARLRCSPMKGHSHVYWYRQLPEEGLKFMVYLQKENIIDESGMPKERFSAEFPKEGPSILRIQQVVRGDSAAYFCASSPPDRGSGEAFFGQGTRLTVV.

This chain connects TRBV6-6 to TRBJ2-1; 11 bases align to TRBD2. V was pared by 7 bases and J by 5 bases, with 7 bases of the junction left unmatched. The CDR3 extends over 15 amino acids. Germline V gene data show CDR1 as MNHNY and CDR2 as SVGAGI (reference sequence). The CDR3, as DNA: TGTGCCAGCACCGATAGCGGGAGGGCGGACAATGAGCAGTTCTTC. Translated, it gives CASTDSGRADNEQFF.

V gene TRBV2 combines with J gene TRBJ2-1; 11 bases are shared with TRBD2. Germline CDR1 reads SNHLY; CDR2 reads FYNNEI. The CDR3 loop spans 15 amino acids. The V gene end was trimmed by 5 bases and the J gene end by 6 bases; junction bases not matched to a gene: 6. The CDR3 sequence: CASSLLAGVSNEQFF. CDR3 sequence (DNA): TGTGCCAGCAGTCTACTAGCGGGAGTATCCAATGAGCAGTTCTTC.

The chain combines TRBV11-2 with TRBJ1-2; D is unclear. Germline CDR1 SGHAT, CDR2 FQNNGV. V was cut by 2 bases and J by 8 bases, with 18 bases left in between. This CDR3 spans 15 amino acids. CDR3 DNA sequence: TGTGCCAGCAGCTTAAACGGGAAAATGAGGAGCGGCTACACCTTC. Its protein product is CASSLNGKMRSGYTF.